These 32 T cell receptor beta chains originate from one sample sequenced in a study of response to subunit inactivated influenza vaccine. TCRdb re-called the RT-PCR reads with MiXCR, one entry per CDR3 protein. The data show fewer than 650,000 distinct CDR3 sequences, over 10% seen once. The material was PBMCs from blood, obtained roughly 6 weeks after vaccination. The origin of the receptors is a man aged 50 or older who received an inactivated influenza vaccine.

This clonotype was detected ten times or more. The chain couples TRBV10-2 to TRBJ2-3, with D hard to call. Trimming took off 5 bases at V and 4 bases at J, with 7 bases between the two ends. The CDR3 is made up of 12 amino acids. Germline V gene lookup returns CDR1 WSHSY and CDR2 SAAADI. The CDR3 DNA reads TGCGCCAGCAGTTCTGCCGCAGATACGCAGTATTTT. This encodes CASSSAADTQYF.

This clonotype came up a few times. The J gene is TRBJ2-1, the V gene TRBV6-5; D remains unclear. This CDR3 spans 14 amino acids. CDR1 MNHEY and CDR2 SVGAGI come from the germline V gene. Trimming took 4 bases from V and 15 from J, leaving 22 bases between them. The CDR3 is CASSSVGVSSGRFF. The CDR3 DNA sequence: TGTGCCAGCAGTTCCGTGGGTGTGTCTAGTGGAAGGTTCTTC.

This clonotype was detected a few times. The rearrangement uses TRBV7-9 and TRBJ1-5; tentatively, D is TRBD1 (5 bases). Between the trimmed V and J ends, which lost 5 bases and 2 bases, there was a span of 16 bases. The CDR3 contains 16 residues. Per germline, CDR1 SEHNR and CDR2 FQNEAQ (reference sequence). The CDR3 reads CASSPETDPGNQPQHF. The DNA for the CDR3 is TGTGCCAGCAGCCCGGAGACAGATCCGGGCAATCAGCCCCAGCATTTT.

This clonotype was detected many times. The chain combines TRBV12-3 or TRBV12-4 with TRBJ2-2; no definite D call. The V end lost 5 bases, the J end lost 4 bases, and 5 bases lay between the germline ends. The CDR3 runs to 12 residues. The CDR3 reads CASSTVTGELFF. CDR3 nucleotide sequence: TGTGCCAGCAGTACAGTCACCGGGGAGCTGTTTTTT.

Only a few counts were recorded for this clonotype. The chain combines TRBV6-2 or TRBV6-3 with TRBJ2-7; 11 bases match TRBD2. The V segment lost 6 bases and the J segment 5 bases; nucleotides outside the gene matches: 9. This CDR3 has 15 residues. Germline CDR1 MNHEY, CDR2 SVGEGT. CDR3 DNA: TGTGCCAGCAGGGATATAGCGGGAGGGCCCCACGAGCAGTACTTC. As protein: CASRDIAGGPHEQYF.

V gene TRBV5-1 combines with J gene TRBJ2-5, with 12 nucleotides matching TRBD2. The V and J ends lost 4 bases and 0 bases, in that order; junction bases with no gene match: 4. Germline V gene lookup returns CDR1 SGHRS and CDR2 YFSETQ. The CDR3 contains 16 residues. The CDR3 nucleotides read TGCGCCAGCAGCGCTGGACTAGCGGGATACCAAGAGACCCAGTACTTC. Translated: CASSAGLAGYQETQYF.

This clonotype has more than one count but fewer than ten. This chain links TRBV11-2 with TRBJ2-7, with 11 bases lining up with TRBD1. Unmatched junction bases numbered 7, after V lost 1 base and J lost 5 bases. The germline CDR1 and CDR2 sequences are SGHAT and FQNNGV. This CDR3 comprises 16 residues. CDR3 protein: CASSLVGTGGIHEQYF. The CDR3 region has the DNA TGTGCCAGCAGCTTAGTCGGGACAGGGGGGATCCACGAGCAGTACTTC.

This clonotype was seen more than once but under ten times. In nucleotides, the CDR3 is TGTGCTAGTGGTCCCGGGACAAGACTAGGGGAGACCCAGTACTTC. It encodes CASGPGTRLGETQYF. The chain recombines TRBV12-5 with TRBJ2-5; tentatively, D is TRBD1 or TRBD2 (6 bases each). Per the germline V gene, CDR1 is LGHNT and CDR2 is FRNRAP. Between the trimmed V and J ends, which lost 5 bases and 5 bases, there was a span of 18 bases. This CDR3 is built from 15 residues.

The V gene is TRBV20-1, the J gene TRBJ1-4, with 9 nucleotides matching TRBD1. The CDR3 spans 13 residues. V lost 5 bases and J lost 5; bases outside the gene matches: 3. Looked up from germline, CDR1 is DFQATT and CDR2 is SNEGSKA (reference sequence). This CDR3 reads CSAGTGGNEKLFF. The CDR3 nucleotides are TGCAGTGCTGGAACAGGGGGCAATGAAAAACTGTTTTTT.

This clonotype occurred a few times. The gene calls are TRBV28 and TRBJ1-1, with TRBD1 matching over 7 bases. With 5 bases clipped from V and 9 bases from J, the junction kept 6 bases outside the gene matches. CDR1 MDHEN and CDR2 SYDVKM come from the germline V gene. The CDR3 has 12 amino acids. CDR3 bases: TGTGCCAGCAGTGGGAAGGACAGGAAAGCTTTCTTT. Amino acids: CASSGKDRKAFF.

The table lists this clonotype with a few counts. This rearrangement joins TRBV20-1 to TRBJ2-3; 10 nucleotides align to TRBD2. Trimming cost V 6 bases and J 8 bases; bases outside gene matches: 14. CDR3 length equals 15 residues. Germline loops: CDR1 DFQATT, CDR2 SNEGSKA (reference sequence). The CDR3 DNA sequence: TGCAGTGCCGTAGACGCTAGCGGGGGCCAAGGTACGCAGTATTTT. Amino acids: CSAVDASGGQGTQYF.

A few counts support this clonotype. V and J are TRBV6-1 and TRBJ2-2, with 9 bases that match TRBD1. Germline V gene sequence: CDR1 MNHNS, CDR2 SASEGT. The length of the CDR3 is 15 residues. The trim removed 2 bases at V and 4 bases at J, leaving 2 bases unmatched. The CDR3 region is CASSEPGQGTGELFF. For the CDR3, the DNA is TGTGCCAGCAGTGAACCGGGACAGGGCACCGGGGAGCTGTTTTTT.

This clonotype was recorded many times. The J gene is TRBJ1-2, the V gene TRBV29-1; D remains unclear. Germline V gene sequence: CDR1 SQVTM, CDR2 ANQGSEA. The CDR3 contains 12 residues. The V end was cut by 7 bases, the J end by 0 bases, with 9 bases between. In DNA, the CDR3 is TGCAGCGCCCGGTCCCCTAACTATGGCTACACCTTC. Protein sequence: CSARSPNYGYTF.

This clonotype appeared a few times. The V call is TRBV6-1, the J call TRBJ2-3; TRBD1 aligns across 8 bases. Unmatched junction bases numbered 3, after V lost 3 bases and J lost 1 base. CDR3 length equals 15 residues. CDR1 and CDR2 (germline): MNHNS, SASEGT. The DNA of the CDR3 is TGTGCCAGCAGTGACCGGGACAGGCGCACAGATACGCAGTATTTT. Residues: CASSDRDRRTDTQYF.

DNA of the CDR3: TGTGCCAGCAGCCCCCTTGGGACAGTCAATGAGCAGTTCTTC. It is translated as CASSPLGTVNEQFF. This rearrangement joins TRBV28 to TRBJ2-1, with 7 bases aligning to TRBD1. Germline CDR1 MDHEN, CDR2 SYDVKM. V dropped 6 bases and J dropped 6; count of bases not matched to a gene: 8. The CDR3 has 14 amino acids.

The chain has TRBV20-1 and TRBJ1-3, with D maybe TRBD1 (6 bases). The CDR3 runs to 13 residues. CDR1 DFQATT and CDR2 SNEGSKA come from the germline V gene (reference sequence). Trimming cost V 4 bases and J 2 bases, with 9 bases left between them. The CDR3 loop is CSATQGPGNTIYF. The CDR3 DNA is TGCAGTGCTACACAGGGCCCTGGAAACACCATATATTTT.

The table lists this clonotype with many counts. The rearrangement uses TRBV12-3 or TRBV12-4 and TRBJ1-6, with unresolved D. The CDR3 consists of 11 residues. Trimming stripped 6 bases from V and 14 bases from J, with 11 bases between. CDR3 sequence reads: CASSSPGTLHF. The CDR3 DNA follows: TGTGCCAGCAGCTCCCCCGGGACCCTCCACTTT.

The chain recombines TRBV29-1 with TRBJ2-3, with 14 bases lining up with TRBD2. Germline-derived CDR1 and CDR2 are SQVTM and ANQGSEA. The CDR3 covers 13 residues. V dropped 1 base and J dropped 11; count of bases not matched to a gene: 2. The CDR3 here is CSVEGLAGGMQYF. In DNA, the CDR3 is TGCAGCGTTGAAGGACTAGCGGGGGGGATGCAGTATTTT.

The V and J genes are TRBV20-1 and TRBJ2-7, with a tentative D call TRBD1 (5 bases). The V end was cut by 3 bases, the J end by 2 bases, with 17 bases between. This CDR3 has 15 amino acids. Germline loops: CDR1 DFQATT, CDR2 SNEGSKA (reference sequence). CDR3 sequence reads: CSARFPGQLTYEQYF. CDR3 in DNA: TGCAGTGCTAGGTTCCCAGGGCAGCTTACCTACGAGCAGTACTTC.

This clonotype appeared many times. This chain joins TRBV7-9 and TRBJ1-5; 7 bases align to TRBD1. The CDR3 spans 15 residues. CDR1 and CDR2 (germline): SEHNR, FQNEAQ (reference sequence). J was trimmed by 1 base and V by 5 bases; bases with no gene match: 5. The CDR3 DNA reads TGTGCCAGCAGCCTACAGGGGCAGAGCAATCAGCCCCAGCATTTT. This sequence encodes CASSLQGQSNQPQHF.

This sequence joins TRBV10-3 and TRBJ2-3; 8 bases line up with TRBD2. J was trimmed by 3 bases and V by 7 bases; bases with no gene match: 3. The CDR3 loop spans 13 amino acids. Per germline, CDR1 ENHRY and CDR2 SYGVKD. The CDR3 sequence is CAITRGGTDTQYF. CDR3 DNA sequence: TGTGCCATCACTCGGGGGGGAACAGATACGCAGTATTTT.

The rearrangement joins TRBV2 to TRBJ2-2, with no clear D. Trimming stripped 2 bases from V and 8 bases from J, with 9 bases between. CDR1 and CDR2 (germline): SNHLY, FYNNEI. CDR3 length: 13 residues. The CDR3 DNA reads as TGTGCCAGCAGTGAACCAGTTGTTGGGGAGCTGTTTTTT. This codes for CASSEPVVGELFF.

As regards this clonotype: Sequence at one end of the junction differs from germline and may be a read error. The genes are TRBV7-6 and TRBJ2-1; weak D call: TRBD2 (6 bases). The CDR3 length is 15 residues. The germline V gene has CDR1 SGHVS and CDR2 FNYEAQ. CDR3 amino acids: CASSWVGGSFNEQFF. Written as DNA, the CDR3 is TGTGCCAGCAGCTGGGTCGGGGGTTCCTTCAATGAGCAGTTCTTC.

This clonotype was observed at least ten times. The chain recombines TRBV20-1 with TRBJ2-3, with a possible D match to TRBD2 (6 bases). The germline V gene has CDR1 DFQATT and CDR2 SNEGSKA (reference sequence). The length of the CDR3 is 14 residues. V was cut by 1 base and J by 1 base, with 9 bases left in between. This chain's CDR3 is CSARVDYRTDTQYF. Here the CDR3 DNA reads TGCAGTGCTAGAGTGGACTACCGCACAGATACGCAGTATTTT.

The genes are TRBV28 and TRBJ2-3, with 7 positions matching TRBD1. Losses at the gene ends were 2 bases for V and 5 bases for J; bases not matched to a gene: 10. Germline CDR1 is MDHEN and CDR2 is SYDVKM. This CDR3 is built from 16 residues. This CDR3 reads CASSLTAWQGVDTQYF. In DNA, the CDR3 is TGTGCCAGCAGTTTAACCGCGTGGCAGGGGGTAGATACGCAGTATTTT.

This clonotype was found many times. The rearrangement uses TRBV5-1 and TRBJ1-6; 7 nucleotides agree with TRBD1. From germline, CDR1 is SGHRS and CDR2 YFSETQ. V dropped 4 bases and J dropped 9; count of bases not matched to a gene: 7. CDR3 size: 14 residues. In nucleotides, the CDR3 is TGCGCCAGCAGCGACAGGGTCCCTGGTTCACCCCTCCACTTT. As protein: CASSDRVPGSPLHF.

This chain links TRBV18 with TRBJ2-7; maybe TRBD2 (5 bases). Germline CDR1 and CDR2: KGHSH and LQKENI. The CDR3 runs to 12 residues. Trimming pared 3 bases from V and 5 bases from J, leaving 8 bases between. The CDR3 sequence is CASSPEGDEQYF. CDR3 DNA: TGTGCCAGCTCACCCGAGGGAGACGAGCAGTACTTC.

The chain combines TRBV25-1 with TRBJ2-7, with a tentative D call TRBD1 (5 bases). The CDR3 is 14 residues long. The V gene lost 1 base and the J gene lost 3 bases, with 10 bases spanning the gap. Germline lookup yields CDR1 MGHDK and CDR2 SYGVNS. This chain's CDR3 is CASSELGQGYEQYF. DNA of the CDR3: TGTGCCAGCAGTGAATTGGGGCAGGGCTACGAGCAGTACTTC.

The J gene is TRBJ2-1, the V gene TRBV20-1, with D possibly matching TRBD2 (5 bases). Germline V gives CDR1 DFQATT, CDR2 SNEGSKA (reference sequence). This CDR3 region has 15 residues. V lost 3 bases and J 5 bases, leaving 17 bases between the germline ends. CDR3 sequence (DNA): TGCAGTGCTAGCCCCATCGGGGAGCCCCACAATGAGCAGTTCTTC. Its protein is CSASPIGEPHNEQFF.

This clonotype was seen only a few times. The chain carries TRBV4-1 and TRBJ1-1; D may be TRBD1 (5 bases). The CDR3 is 14 residues long. V was shortened by 3 bases and J by 5 bases, with 13 bases between the two germline ends. Germline CDR1 MGHRA, CDR2 YSYEKL. The DNA of the CDR3 is TGCGCCAGCAGCCAGAAGCGGGGCGGGACTGAAGCTTTCTTT. Protein product: CASSQKRGGTEAFF.

This clonotype was counted between two and nine times. The chain links TRBV3-1 to TRBJ2-7; TRBD2 aligns across 14 bases. The V gene's germline CDR1 is LGHDT and CDR2 YNNKEL (reference sequence). The CDR3 consists of 16 residues. V lost 1 base and J lost 4; bases outside the gene matches: 3. CDR3 DNA sequence: TGTGCCAGCAGCCAAGCCGGACTAGCGGGAGGTTACGAGCAGTACTTC. As protein: CASSQAGLAGGYEQYF.

In its sample, this clonotype was seen a few times. The chain combines TRBV14 with TRBJ2-5; D is uncertain. The V gene's germline CDR1 is SGHDN and CDR2 FVKESK. The V end was cut by 2 bases, the J end by 3 bases, with 1 base between. This CDR3 comprises 11 residues. This chain's CDR3 is CASSQKETQYF. In DNA form, the CDR3 reads TGTGCCAGCAGCCAAAAAGAGACCCAGTACTTC.